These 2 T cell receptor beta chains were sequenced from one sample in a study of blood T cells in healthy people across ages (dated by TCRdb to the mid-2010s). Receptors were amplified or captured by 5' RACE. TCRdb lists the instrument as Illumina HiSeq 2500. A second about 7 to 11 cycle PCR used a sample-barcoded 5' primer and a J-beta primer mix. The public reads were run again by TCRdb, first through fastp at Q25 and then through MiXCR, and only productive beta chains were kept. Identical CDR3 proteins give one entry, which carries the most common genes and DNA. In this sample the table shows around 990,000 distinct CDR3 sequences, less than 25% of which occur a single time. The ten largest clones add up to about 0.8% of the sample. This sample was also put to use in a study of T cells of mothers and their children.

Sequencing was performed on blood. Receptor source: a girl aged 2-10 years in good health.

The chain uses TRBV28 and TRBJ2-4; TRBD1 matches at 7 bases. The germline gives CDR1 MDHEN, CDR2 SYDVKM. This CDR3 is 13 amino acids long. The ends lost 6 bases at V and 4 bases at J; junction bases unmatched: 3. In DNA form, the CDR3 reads TGTGCCAGCAGCCGGACAGGAAAAAACATTCAGTACTTC. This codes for CASSRTGKNIQYF.

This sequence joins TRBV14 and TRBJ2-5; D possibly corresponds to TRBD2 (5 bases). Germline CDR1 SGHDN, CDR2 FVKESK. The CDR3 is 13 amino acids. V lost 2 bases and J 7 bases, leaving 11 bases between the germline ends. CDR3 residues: CASSQITGGTQYF. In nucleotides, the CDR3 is TGTGCCAGCAGCCAAATAACTGGAGGGACCCAGTACTTC.